A single count supports the clone carrying this T cell receptor (beta chain). What it binds is unknown. Clones were sequenced by immunoSEQ multiplex PCR, and TCRdb holds only the in-frame ones, with some missing. The sample lists some 110,000 clones, approximately 85% occurring once. This record belongs to a study of T cell responses to AZD1222 COVID-19 vaccine. Study-wide points: Within unmutated variant regions lay the reported targets of nearly half of spike-specific TCRs. Rises in breadth and depth of Spike-specific TCRs came after two AZD1222 doses. Donor demographics were predominantly white British with a female majority; clonal diversity may be underestimated. Dominant at 160-218 and 743-854, vaccine-associated CD4 TCRs also spanned spike.

The CDR3 length is 13 residues. The V and J ends lost 4 bases and 4 bases respectively, with 10 bases between them. Germline V gives CDR1 LNHDA, CDR2 SQIVND (reference sequence). The starting material was peripheral blood, obtained 28 days after the second AZD1222 dose. This sequence was found in an adult who received the AZD1222 COVID-19 vaccine. This chain connects TRBV19 to TRBJ1-1; D not certain. CDR3 nucleotides: TGTGCCAGTAGTAGAGCCCCGGGCACTGAAGCTTTCTTT. Amino acids: CASSRAPGTEAFF. Full variable domain (missing parts from reference TRBV19 and TRBJ1-1): DGGITQSPKYLFRKEGQNVTLSCEQNLNHDAMYWYRQDPGQGLRLIYYSQIVNDFQKGDIAEGYSVSREKKESFPLTVTSAQKNPTAFYLCASSRAPGTEAFFGQGTRLTVV.